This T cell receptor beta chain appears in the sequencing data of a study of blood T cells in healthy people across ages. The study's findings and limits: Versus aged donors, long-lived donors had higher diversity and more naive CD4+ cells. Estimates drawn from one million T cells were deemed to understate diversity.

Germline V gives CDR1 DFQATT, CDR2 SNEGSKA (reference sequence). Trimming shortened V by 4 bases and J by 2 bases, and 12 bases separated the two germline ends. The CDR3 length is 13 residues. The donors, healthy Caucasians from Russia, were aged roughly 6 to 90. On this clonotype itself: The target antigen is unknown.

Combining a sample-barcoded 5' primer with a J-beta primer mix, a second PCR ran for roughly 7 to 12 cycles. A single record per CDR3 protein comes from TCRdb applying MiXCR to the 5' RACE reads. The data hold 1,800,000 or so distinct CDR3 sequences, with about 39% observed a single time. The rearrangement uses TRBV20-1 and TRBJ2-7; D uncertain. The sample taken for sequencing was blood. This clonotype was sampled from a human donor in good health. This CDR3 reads CSATYGRTYEQYF. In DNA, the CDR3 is TGCAGTGCTACCTACGGACGGACCTACGAGCAGTACTTC.